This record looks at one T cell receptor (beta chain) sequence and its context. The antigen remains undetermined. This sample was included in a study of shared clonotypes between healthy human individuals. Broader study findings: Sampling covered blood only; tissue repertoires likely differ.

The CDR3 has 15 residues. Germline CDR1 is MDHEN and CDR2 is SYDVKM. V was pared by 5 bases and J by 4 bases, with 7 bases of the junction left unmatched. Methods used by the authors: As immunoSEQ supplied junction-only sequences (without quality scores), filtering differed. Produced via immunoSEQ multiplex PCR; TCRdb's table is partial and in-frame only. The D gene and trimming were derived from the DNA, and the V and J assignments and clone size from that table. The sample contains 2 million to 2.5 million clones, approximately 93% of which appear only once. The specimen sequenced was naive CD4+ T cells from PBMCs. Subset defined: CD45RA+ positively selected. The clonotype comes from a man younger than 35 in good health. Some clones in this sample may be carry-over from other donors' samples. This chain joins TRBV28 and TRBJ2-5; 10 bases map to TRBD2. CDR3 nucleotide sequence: TGTGCCAGCAGTCGCAGACTAGCGGGTCCAGAGACCCAGTACTTC. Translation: CASSRRLAGPETQYF.